This T cell receptor gamma chain was recovered during a study of γδ T cells in repeated Plasmodium falciparum infection. As for the study in general: Over about 640 days, donors received four mosquito-bite P. falciparum NF54 infections. Samples were taken at baseline, before some infections, and 21 days after each.

At least ten counts were recorded for this clone. Both TRG and TRD chains were sequenced from each sorted sample. TCRdb made new clone calls on the multiplex PCR reads using CATT. The sample has about 30,000 gamma-chain clones, more than 1.4% seen once; the top ten hold roughly 21%. V shed 4 bases, J shed 3 bases, and the junction held 3 bases outside the gene matches. Germline V gene data show CDR1 as VENAVY and CDR2 as YDSYNSRV. The CDR3 is 12 amino acids. Vgamma9/Vdelta2+ and Vdelta2-negative gammadelta T cells were flow-sorted from PBMC for bulk sequencing. This chain joins TRGV8 and TRGJ1 or TRGJ2. Sequences were obtained from gamma-delta T cells from blood. The sequence derives from a pool of human donors (malaria-infected and uninfected, not separated). CDR3 protein: CATWDLYYKKLF. CDR3 sequence (DNA): TGTGCCACCTGGGACCTTTATTATAAGAAACTCTTT.